This entry lists 6 T cell receptor beta chains sequenced from one sample in a study of blood T cells in healthy people across ages. Together with a sample-barcoded 5' primer, a J-beta primer mix was included in a second PCR lasting roughly 6 to 12 cycles. Using its own MiXCR run on the 5' RACE reads, TCRdb lists one record per CDR3 protein. The sample includes roughly 1,000,000 distinct CDR3 sequences, roughly 24% of them seen just once. The sample was also linked to a second study, of T cells of mothers and their children.

The sample taken for sequencing was blood. The receptors here all came from a girl aged 2-10 years in good health.

The genes are TRBV4-2 and TRBJ1-1; D gene ambiguous. Deletions cut 4 bases from V and 0 bases from J, with 6 bases between. Looked up from germline, CDR1 is LGHNA and CDR2 is YNFKEQ. The CDR3 has 13 residues. CDR3 sequence reads: CASSPDLNTEAFF. In nucleotides, the CDR3 is TGTGCCAGCAGCCCGGACCTGAACACTGAAGCTTTCTTT.

The chain joins TRBV5-1 to TRBJ2-3, with 9 bases aligning to TRBD1. This CDR3 has 16 amino acids. CDR1 SGHRS and CDR2 YFSETQ come from the germline V gene. The V gene end was trimmed by 3 bases and the J gene end by 4 bases; junction bases not matched to a gene: 9. The CDR3 is CASSSKQGARSDTQYF. In DNA form, the CDR3 reads TGCGCCAGCAGCTCCAAACAGGGGGCGAGATCAGATACGCAGTATTTT.

The chain uses TRBV20-1 and TRBJ2-1; TRBD2 matches at 9 bases. Germline assignment: CDR1 DFQATT and CDR2 SNEGSKA (reference sequence). Trimming removed 6 bases from V and 2 bases from J; junction bases left unmatched: 14. The CDR3 totals 17 residues. CDR3 sequence reads: CSARGPIAGEAYNEQFF. CDR3 DNA: TGCAGTGCCCGAGGACCGATAGCGGGAGAAGCCTACAATGAGCAGTTCTTC.

V usage is TRBV2 and J usage is TRBJ2-3; unclear D gene. CDR3 length: 14 amino acids. The V and J ends lost 2 bases and 6 bases respectively, with 12 bases between them. Germline lookup yields CDR1 SNHLY and CDR2 FYNNEI. The CDR3 bases are TGTGCCAGCAGTGAACGGCAGAACCCCGATACGCAGTATTTT. It encodes CASSERQNPDTQYF.

This clonotype was seen a few times. The J gene is TRBJ2-3, the V gene TRBV7-2; 7 bases fit TRBD2. Per germline, CDR1 SGHTA and CDR2 FQGNSA. The CDR3 contains 16 residues. The junction had 7 bases not matched to a gene; V was cut back by 2 bases and J by 2 bases. The CDR3 protein is CASSLLPSGDTDTQYF. The CDR3 DNA sequence: TGTGCCAGCAGCTTATTGCCTAGCGGCGACACAGATACGCAGTATTTT.

This clonotype was observed a few times. The rearrangement uses TRBV20-1 and TRBJ1-4, with D possibly being TRBD1 (5 bases). The CDR3 loop spans 12 amino acids. Trimming left V 6 bases short and J 10 bases short, with 15 bases between. Germline V gives CDR1 DFQATT, CDR2 SNEGSKA (reference sequence). The CDR3 sequence is CSAALDGGKLFF. The CDR3 DNA follows: TGCAGTGCCGCCCTAGACGGGGGAAAACTGTTTTTT.